Listed below are T cell receptor beta chains from one sample, sequenced in a study of cytomegalovirus exposure and HLA in healthy donors. TCRdb's table, derived via immunoSEQ multiplex PCR, lists solely in-frame clones and lacks some. The table shows 100,000 to 150,000 clones, with roughly 89% occurring only once. The specimen was PBMCs. The receptor source for this set is a young woman in good health and CMV-seronegative. The CDR3 runs from the conserved cysteine through the conserved F or W. Each record gives: D gene, V gene, clone size, J gene, CDR3 DNA, CDR3 protein. A D gene is named only where the DNA matches it firmly. Clone size is stated in some rows and not others, as once, few, many or a class when expanded.

>NA|TRBV19|NA|TRBJ1-1
TGTGCCAGTAGTATAGACAGCGCCGTCACTGAAGCTTTCTTT
CASSIDSAVTEAFF
>NA|TRBV6-6|NA|TRBJ2-3
TGTGCCAGCAGAGACGGGCCTAGCTCACACCTGGATACGCAGTATTTT
CASRDGPSSHLDTQYF
>TRBD2|TRBV30|NA|TRBJ2-5
TGTGCCTGGAGTGTCCGGACTAGCGGGATCCGGTACTTC
CAWSVRTSGIRYF
>TRBD2|TRBV7-9|NA|TRBJ2-3
TGTGCCAGCCGCGGACTAGCGGGGGGCCTAGATACGCAGTATTTT
CASRGLAGGLDTQYF
>NA|TRBV7-8|NA|TRBJ1-2
TGTGCCAGCAGCCCCTTCCAGGGGCAGGGCTACACCTTC
CASSPFQGQGYTF
>NA|TRBV30|once|TRBJ2-3
TGTGCCTGGGATAGGGACTCCCGCACAGATACGCAGTATTTT
CAWDRDSRTDTQYF
>NA|TRBV29-1|NA|TRBJ1-2
TGCAGCGTCCGCACGCAGGAAAACTATGGCTACACCTTC
CSVRTQENYGYTF
>NA|TRBV10-2|once|TRBJ2-1
TGCGCCAGCAAGGGTCCTAGCGATGAGCAGTTCTTC
CASKGPSDEQFF
>NA|TRBV4-1|NA|TRBJ1-5
TGCGCCAGCAGCCAAGACGGAGAGTTTAGCAATCAGCCCCAGCATTTT
CASSQDGEFSNQPQHF
>NA|TRBV21-1|NA|TRBJ2-7
TGTGCCAGCAGTAGGGGAGCGGGAGACTTCTCCTACGAGCAGTACTTC
CASSRGAGDFSYEQYF
>TRBD1|TRBV19|once|TRBJ2-7
TGTGCCAGTAGTATTGGTGTGGACAGGTACGAGCAGTACTTC
CASSIGVDRYEQYF
>NA|TRBV2|NA|TRBJ1-2
TGTGCCAGCAGTGAAGGATGGACAGGCTACACCTTC
CASSEGWTGYTF
>TRBD2|TRBV28|NA|TRBJ2-5
TGTGCCTCGGACGAGCGGGGGGGCGTCGAGACCCAGTACTTC
CASDERGGVETQYF
>TRBD1|TRBV11-2|NA|TRBJ2-7
TGTGCCAGCAGCCAAGATTCACAGGGGGCCTTCGAGCAGTACTTC
CASSQDSQGAFEQYF
>TRBD1|TRBV5-1|once|TRBJ2-1
TGCGCCAGCAGCAACCGGGACAGGGGTGAGGTGAGTGAGCAGTTCTTC
CASSNRDRGEVSEQFF
>NA|TRBV7-2|NA|TRBJ2-7
TGTGCCAGCAGCCCCCAGACTGGTATACTTTACGAGCAGTACTTC
CASSPQTGILYEQYF
>NA|TRBV5-1|NA|TRBJ2-2
TGCGCCAGCAGCTTGTTATATTCAGGTGGCGCCGGGGAGCTGTTTTTT
CASSLLYSGGAGELFF
>TRBD2|TRBV19|NA|TRBJ2-1
TGTGCCAGTAGTTACCCAGCGGGAATCGGGTATGAGCAGTTCTTC
CASSYPAGIGYEQFF
>NA|TRBV5-1|NA|TRBJ2-6
TGCGCCAGCAGCCCCTTCCCCTCTGGGGCCAACGTCCTGACTTTC
CASSPFPSGANVLTF
>NA|TRBV27|NA|TRBJ1-2
TGTGCCAGCAGTTTGAACGGGAACTATGGCTACACCTTC
CASSLNGNYGYTF
>NA|TRBV4-1|NA|TRBJ2-3
TGCGCCAGCAGCCAAGACGCCTCAGGGGCCCAGAGAGATACGCAGTATTTT
CASSQDASGAQRDTQYF
>NA|TRBV5-1|NA|TRBJ1-1
TGCGCCAGCAGATCAGGGGACGCGAACACTGAAGCTTTCTTT
CASRSGDANTEAFF
>NA|TRBV4-1|NA|TRBJ1-5
TGCGCCAGCAGCCAGGACACACAAGGGGGGCCCCAGCATTTT
CASSQDTQGGPQHF
>NA|TRBV6-4|once|TRBJ1-3
TGTGCCAGCAGTGAAAATCATAGGAGGGGAAACACCATATATTTT
CASSENHRRGNTIYF
>TRBD1|TRBV6-1|NA|TRBJ1-2
TGTGCCACCAAACAGGGGGCGACGCGGGGCTACACCTTC
CATKQGATRGYTF
>NA|TRBV6-5|NA|TRBJ1-1
TGTGCCAGCAGTTTTAGGGGGGGAACTGAAGCTTTCTTT
CASSFRGGTEAFF
>TRBD1|TRBV5-4|once|TRBJ2-5
TGTGCCAGCGGCCTATCAGGGACAGGGAAAGAGACCCAGTACTTC
CASGLSGTGKETQYF
>NA|TRBV10-1|NA|TRBJ2-1
TGCGCCAGCAGCGGGACATCGGATGAGCAGTTCTTC
CASSGTSDEQFF
>TRBD1|TRBV10-2|NA|TRBJ2-2
TGCGCCAGCAGCAGAGACAGGGGACGGGAGTCCGGGGAGCTGTTTTTT
CASSRDRGRESGELFF
>TRBD2|TRBV4-3|NA|TRBJ2-1
TGCGCCAGGGGGGGTTATAGCGGGAGGAGGACGTGGGACAATGAGCAGTTCTTC
CARGGYSGRRTWDNEQFF
>NA|TRBV19|NA|TRBJ2-2
TGTGCCAGTAGTATACTAGCGAATTCGAACACCGGGGAGCTGTTTTTT
CASSILANSNTGELFF
>TRBD1|TRBV29-1|NA|TRBJ1-1
TGCAGCATTCAGGCAGGGGGGATGAACACTGAAGCTTTCTTT
CSIQAGGMNTEAFF
>TRBD1|TRBV28|once|TRBJ2-7
TGTGCCAGCAACGCACAGGGGGCTTCCTACGAGCAGTACTTC
CASNAQGASYEQYF
>TRBD2|TRBV6-5|NA|TRBJ2-3
TGTGCCAGCAGTTCCCTGGGACTAGCAGCAGATACGCAGTATTTT
CASSSLGLAADTQYF
>NA|TRBV29-1|few|TRBJ2-5
TGCAGCGTTGGGCGGGAACCGGAGACCCAGTACTTC
CSVGREPETQYF